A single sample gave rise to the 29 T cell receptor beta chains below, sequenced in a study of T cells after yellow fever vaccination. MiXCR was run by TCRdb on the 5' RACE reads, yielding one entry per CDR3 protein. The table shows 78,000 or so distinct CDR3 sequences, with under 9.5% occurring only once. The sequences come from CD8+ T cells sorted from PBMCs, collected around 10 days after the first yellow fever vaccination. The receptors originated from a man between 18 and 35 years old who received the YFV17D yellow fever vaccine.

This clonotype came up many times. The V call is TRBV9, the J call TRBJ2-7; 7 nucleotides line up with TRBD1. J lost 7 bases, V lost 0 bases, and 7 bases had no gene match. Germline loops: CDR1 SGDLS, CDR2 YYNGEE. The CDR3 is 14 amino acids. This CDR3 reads CASSVGRGTVEQYV. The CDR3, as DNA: TGTGCCAGCAGCGTAGGCAGGGGGACGGTAGAGCAGTACGTC.

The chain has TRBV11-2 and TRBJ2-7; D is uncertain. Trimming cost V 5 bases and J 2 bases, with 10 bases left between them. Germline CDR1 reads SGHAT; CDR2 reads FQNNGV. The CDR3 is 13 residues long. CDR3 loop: CASSLAHPYEQYV. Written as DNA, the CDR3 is TGTGCCAGCAGCCTGGCTCACCCCTACGAGCAGTACGTC.

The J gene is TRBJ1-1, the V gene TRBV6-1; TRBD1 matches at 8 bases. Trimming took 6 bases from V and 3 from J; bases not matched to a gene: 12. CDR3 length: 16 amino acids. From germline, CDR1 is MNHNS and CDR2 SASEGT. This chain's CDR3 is CASSSPDRAGDTEAFF. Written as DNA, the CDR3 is TGTGCCAGCAGCTCTCCGGACAGGGCGGGAGACACTGAAGCTTTCTTT.

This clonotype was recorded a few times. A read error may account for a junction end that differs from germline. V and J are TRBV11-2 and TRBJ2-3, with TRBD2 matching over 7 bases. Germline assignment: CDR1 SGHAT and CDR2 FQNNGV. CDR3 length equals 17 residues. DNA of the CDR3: TGTGCCAGCAGCCTAGAGGGCGGGGGTGAACCCACAGATACGCAGTATTTT. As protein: CASSLEGGGEPTDTQYF.

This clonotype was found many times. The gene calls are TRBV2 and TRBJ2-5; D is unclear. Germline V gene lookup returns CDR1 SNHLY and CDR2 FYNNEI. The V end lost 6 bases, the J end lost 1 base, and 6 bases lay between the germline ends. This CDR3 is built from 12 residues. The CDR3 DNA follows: TGTGCCAGCAGAAACGCCCAAGAGACCCAGTACTTC. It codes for CASRNAQETQYF.

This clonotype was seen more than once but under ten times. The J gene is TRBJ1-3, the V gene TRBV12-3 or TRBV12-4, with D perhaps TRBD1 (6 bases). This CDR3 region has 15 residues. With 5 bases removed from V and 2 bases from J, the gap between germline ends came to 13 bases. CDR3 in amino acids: CASSLINRAGNTIYF. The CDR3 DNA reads TGTGCCAGCAGTCTCATCAACAGGGCTGGAAACACCATATATTTT.

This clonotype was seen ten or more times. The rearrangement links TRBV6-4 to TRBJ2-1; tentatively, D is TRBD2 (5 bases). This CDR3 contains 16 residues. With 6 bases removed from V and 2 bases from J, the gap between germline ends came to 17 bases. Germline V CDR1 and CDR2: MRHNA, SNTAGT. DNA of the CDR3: TGTGCCAGCAGCTTCCGTAGCGAGAGTGCCTACAATGAGCAGTTCTTC. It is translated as CASSFRSESAYNEQFF.

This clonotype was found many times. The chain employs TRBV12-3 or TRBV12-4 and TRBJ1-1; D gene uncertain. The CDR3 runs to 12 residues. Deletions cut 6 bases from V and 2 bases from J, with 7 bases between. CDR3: CASSQSNTEAFF. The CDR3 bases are TGTGCCAGCAGCCAGAGTAACACTGAAGCTTTCTTT.

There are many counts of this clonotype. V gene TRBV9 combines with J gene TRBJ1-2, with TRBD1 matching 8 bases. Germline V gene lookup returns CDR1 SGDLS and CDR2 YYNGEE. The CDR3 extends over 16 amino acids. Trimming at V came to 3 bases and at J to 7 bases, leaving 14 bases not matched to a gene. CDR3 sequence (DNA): TGTGCCAGCAGCGCGACAGGGGCCCCCTCTGTATCTGGCTACACCTTC. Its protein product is CASSATGAPSVSGYTF.

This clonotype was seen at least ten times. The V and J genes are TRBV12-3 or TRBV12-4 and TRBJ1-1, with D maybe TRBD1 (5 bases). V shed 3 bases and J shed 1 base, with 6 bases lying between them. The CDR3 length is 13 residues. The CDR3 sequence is CASSFQGNTEAFF. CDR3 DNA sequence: TGTGCCAGCAGTTTCCAGGGGAACACTGAAGCTTTCTTT.

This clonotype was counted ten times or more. The CDR3 is CASSQVRTSHEQYF. Written as DNA, the CDR3 is TGTGCCAGCAGCCAAGTAAGGACTTCCCACGAGCAGTACTTC. The J gene is TRBJ2-7, the V gene TRBV3-1; the D gene is possibly TRBD2 (5 bases). This CDR3 spans 14 amino acids. Per the germline V gene, CDR1 is LGHDT and CDR2 is YNNKEL (reference sequence). V was shortened by 1 base and J by 5 bases, with 12 bases between the two germline ends.

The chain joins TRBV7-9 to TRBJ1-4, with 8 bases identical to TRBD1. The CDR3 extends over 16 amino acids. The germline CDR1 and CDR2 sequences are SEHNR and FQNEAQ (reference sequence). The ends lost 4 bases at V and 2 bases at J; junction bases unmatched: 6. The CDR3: CASSSTGVATNEKLFF. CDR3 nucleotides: TGTGCCAGCAGCTCGACAGGGGTCGCGACTAATGAAAAACTGTTTTTT. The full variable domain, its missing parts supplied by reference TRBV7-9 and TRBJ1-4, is DTGVSQNPRHKITKRGQNVTFRCDPISEHNRLYWYRQTLGQGPEFLTYFQNEAQLEKSRLLSDRFSAERPKGSFSTLEIQRTEQGDSAMYLCASSSTGVATNEKLFFGSGTQLSVL.

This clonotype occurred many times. CDR3 bases: TGTGCCAGCAGCGTAGCGGGGTTAGCCAAAAACATTCAGTACTTC. It codes for CASSVAGLAKNIQYF. The chain carries TRBV9 and TRBJ2-4; tentatively, D is TRBD2 (5 bases). Germline V gene sequence: CDR1 SGDLS, CDR2 YYNGEE. The CDR3 sequence is 15 residues long. Deletions cut 0 bases from V and 0 bases from J, with 7 bases between.

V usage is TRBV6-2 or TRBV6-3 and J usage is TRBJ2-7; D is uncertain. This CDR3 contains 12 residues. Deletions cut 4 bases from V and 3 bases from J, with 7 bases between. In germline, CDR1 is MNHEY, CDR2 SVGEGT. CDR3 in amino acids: CASSCCLYEQYF. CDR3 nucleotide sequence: TGTGCCAGCAGTTGCTGCCTCTACGAGCAGTACTTC.

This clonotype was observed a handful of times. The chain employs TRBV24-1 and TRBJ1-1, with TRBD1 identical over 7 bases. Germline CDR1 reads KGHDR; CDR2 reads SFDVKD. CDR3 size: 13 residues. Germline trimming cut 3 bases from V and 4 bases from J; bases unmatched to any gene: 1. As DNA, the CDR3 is TGTGCCACCAGTGATGCAGGGGGCACTGAAGCTTTCTTT. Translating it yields CATSDAGGTEAFF.

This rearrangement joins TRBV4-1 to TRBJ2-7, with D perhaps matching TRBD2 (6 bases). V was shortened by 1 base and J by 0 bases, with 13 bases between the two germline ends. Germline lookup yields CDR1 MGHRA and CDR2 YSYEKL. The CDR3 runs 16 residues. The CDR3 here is CASSQGGTPSSYEQYF. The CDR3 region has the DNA TGCGCCAGCAGCCAAGGTGGGACTCCGTCCTCCTACGAGCAGTACTTC.

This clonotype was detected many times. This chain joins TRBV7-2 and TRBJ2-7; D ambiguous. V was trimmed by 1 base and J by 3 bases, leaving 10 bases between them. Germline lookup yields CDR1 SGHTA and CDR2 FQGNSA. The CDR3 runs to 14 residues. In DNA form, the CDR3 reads TGTGCCAGCAGCTTAGGAGTGGGTCTCTACGAGCAGTACGTC. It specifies CASSLGVGLYEQYV.

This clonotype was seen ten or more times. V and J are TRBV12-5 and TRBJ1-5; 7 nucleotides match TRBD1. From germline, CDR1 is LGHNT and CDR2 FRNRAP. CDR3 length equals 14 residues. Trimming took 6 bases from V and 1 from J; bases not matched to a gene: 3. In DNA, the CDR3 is TGTGCTAGTGGCCTGGGACAGAGCAATCAGCCCCAGCATTTT. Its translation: CASGLGQSNQPQHF.

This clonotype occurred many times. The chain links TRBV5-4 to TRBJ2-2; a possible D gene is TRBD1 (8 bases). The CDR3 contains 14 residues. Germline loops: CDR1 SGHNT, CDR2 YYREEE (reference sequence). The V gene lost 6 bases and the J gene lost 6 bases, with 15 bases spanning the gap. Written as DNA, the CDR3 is TGTGCCAGCATCCGGACAGGGAGGGCCGGGGAGCTGTTTTTT. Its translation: CASIRTGRAGELFF.

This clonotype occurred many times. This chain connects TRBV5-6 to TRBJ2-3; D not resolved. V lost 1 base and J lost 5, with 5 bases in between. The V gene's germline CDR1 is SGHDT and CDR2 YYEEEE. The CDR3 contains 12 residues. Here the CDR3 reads CASSLTIDTQYF. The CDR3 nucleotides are TGTGCCAGCAGCTTGACGATAGATACGCAGTATTTT. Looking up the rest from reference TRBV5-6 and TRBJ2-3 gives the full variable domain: DAGVTQSPTHLIKTRGQQVTLRCSPKSGHDTVSWYQQALGQGPQFIFQYYEEEERQRGNFPDRFSGHQFPNYSSELNVNALLLGDSALYLCASSLTIDTQYFGPGTRLTVL.

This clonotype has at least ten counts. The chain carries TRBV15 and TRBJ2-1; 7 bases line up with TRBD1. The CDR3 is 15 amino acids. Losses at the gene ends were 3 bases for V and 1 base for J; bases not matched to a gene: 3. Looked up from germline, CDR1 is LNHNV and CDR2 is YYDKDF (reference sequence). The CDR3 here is CATSRGRGSYNEQFF. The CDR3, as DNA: TGTGCCACCAGCAGGGGCAGGGGGTCCTACAATGAGCAGTTCTTC.

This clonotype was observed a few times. CDR3 DNA sequence: TGCAGTGCCATAGAGGGTGGGGTAGCGAGTTACGAGCAGTACTTC. This sequence encodes CSAIEGGVASYEQYF. This chain uses TRBV20-1 with TRBJ2-7, with D tentatively TRBD2 (5 bases). The CDR3 has 15 amino acids. The germline V gene encodes CDR1 DFQATT and CDR2 SNEGSKA (reference sequence). The V end lost 6 bases, the J end lost 4 bases, and 22 bases lay between the germline ends.

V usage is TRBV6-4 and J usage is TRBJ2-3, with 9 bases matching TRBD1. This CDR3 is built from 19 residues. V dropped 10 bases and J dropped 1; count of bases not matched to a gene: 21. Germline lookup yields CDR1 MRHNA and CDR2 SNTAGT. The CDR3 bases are TGTGCCATCAGGGACCTCGGGCGGGACAGGGTTGATCGCACAGATACGCAGTATTTT. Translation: CAIRDLGRDRVDRTDTQYF.

The CDR3 sequence is CASSPMDRADTQYF. The CDR3 coding sequence is TGTGCCAGCAGCCCTATGGATAGGGCAGATACGCAGTATTTT. The V call is TRBV7-9, the J call TRBJ2-3; D gene unclear. CDR3 length: 14 residues. V lost 5 bases and J lost 4, with 13 bases in between. Germline V gene sequence: CDR1 SEHNR, CDR2 FQNEAQ (reference sequence).

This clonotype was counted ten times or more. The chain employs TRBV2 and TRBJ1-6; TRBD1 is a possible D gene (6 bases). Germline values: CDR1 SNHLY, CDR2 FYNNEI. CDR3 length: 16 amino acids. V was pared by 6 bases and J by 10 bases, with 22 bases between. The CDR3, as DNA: TGTGCCAGCAGCCGCGAGCGGGACAAAAGTTTCTCACCCCTCCACTTT. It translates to CASSRERDKSFSPLHF.

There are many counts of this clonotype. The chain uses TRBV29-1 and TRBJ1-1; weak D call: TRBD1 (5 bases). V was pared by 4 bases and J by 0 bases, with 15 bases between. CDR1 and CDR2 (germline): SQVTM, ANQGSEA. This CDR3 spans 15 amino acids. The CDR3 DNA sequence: TGCAGCGTTGTTTCAGGGCAGGGTATGAACACTGAAGCTTTCTTT. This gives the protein CSVVSGQGMNTEAFF.

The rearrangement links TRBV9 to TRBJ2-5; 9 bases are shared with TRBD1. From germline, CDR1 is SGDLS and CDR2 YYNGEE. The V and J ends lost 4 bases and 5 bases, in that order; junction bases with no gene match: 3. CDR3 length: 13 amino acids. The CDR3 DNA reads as TGTGCCAGCAGCCACAGGGGGCAGGAGACCCAGTACTTC. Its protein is CASSHRGQETQYF.

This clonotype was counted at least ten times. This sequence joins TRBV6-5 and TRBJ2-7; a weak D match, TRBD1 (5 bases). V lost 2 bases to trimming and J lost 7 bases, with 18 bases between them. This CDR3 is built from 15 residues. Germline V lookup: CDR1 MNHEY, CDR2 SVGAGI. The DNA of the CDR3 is TGTGCCAGCAGTTACACCCTCCAGGGCTCCTGGGAGCAGTACTTC. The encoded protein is CASSYTLQGSWEQYF.

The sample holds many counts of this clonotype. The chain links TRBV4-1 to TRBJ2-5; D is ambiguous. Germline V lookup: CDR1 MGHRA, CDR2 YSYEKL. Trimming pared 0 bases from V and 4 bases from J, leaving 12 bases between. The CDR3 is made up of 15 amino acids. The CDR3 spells CASSQDPGPRETQYF. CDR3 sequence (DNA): TGCGCCAGCAGCCAAGATCCGGGCCCAAGAGAGACCCAGTACTTC.